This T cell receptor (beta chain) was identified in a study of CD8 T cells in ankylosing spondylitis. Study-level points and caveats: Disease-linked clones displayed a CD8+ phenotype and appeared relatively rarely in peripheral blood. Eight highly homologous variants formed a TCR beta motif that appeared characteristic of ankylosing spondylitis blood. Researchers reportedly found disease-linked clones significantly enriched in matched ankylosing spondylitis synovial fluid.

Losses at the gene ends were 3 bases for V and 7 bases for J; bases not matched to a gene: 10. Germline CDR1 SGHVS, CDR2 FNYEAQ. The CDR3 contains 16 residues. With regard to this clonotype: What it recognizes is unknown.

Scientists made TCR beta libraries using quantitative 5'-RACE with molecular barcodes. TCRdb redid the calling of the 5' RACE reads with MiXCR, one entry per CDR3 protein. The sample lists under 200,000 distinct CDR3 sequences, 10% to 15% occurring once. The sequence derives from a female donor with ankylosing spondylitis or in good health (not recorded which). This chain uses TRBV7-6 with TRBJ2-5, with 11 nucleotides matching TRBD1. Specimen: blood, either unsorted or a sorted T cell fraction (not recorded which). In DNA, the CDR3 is TGTGCCAGCAGCTTGACCTCCGGGACAGGGGGGGGGACCCAGTACTTC. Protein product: CASSLTSGTGGGTQYF.